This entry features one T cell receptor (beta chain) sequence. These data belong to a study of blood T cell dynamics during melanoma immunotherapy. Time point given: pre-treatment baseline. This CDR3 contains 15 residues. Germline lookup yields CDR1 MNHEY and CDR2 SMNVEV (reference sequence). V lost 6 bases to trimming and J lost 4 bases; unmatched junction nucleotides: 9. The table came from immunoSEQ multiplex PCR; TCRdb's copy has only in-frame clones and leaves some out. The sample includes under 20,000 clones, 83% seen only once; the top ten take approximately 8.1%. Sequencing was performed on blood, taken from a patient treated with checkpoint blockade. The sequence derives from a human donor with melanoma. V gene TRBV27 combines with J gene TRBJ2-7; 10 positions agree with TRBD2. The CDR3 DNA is TGTGCCAGCAGCTTCACTAGCGGGAATATTTACGAGCAGTACTTC. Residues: CASSFTSGNIYEQYF.